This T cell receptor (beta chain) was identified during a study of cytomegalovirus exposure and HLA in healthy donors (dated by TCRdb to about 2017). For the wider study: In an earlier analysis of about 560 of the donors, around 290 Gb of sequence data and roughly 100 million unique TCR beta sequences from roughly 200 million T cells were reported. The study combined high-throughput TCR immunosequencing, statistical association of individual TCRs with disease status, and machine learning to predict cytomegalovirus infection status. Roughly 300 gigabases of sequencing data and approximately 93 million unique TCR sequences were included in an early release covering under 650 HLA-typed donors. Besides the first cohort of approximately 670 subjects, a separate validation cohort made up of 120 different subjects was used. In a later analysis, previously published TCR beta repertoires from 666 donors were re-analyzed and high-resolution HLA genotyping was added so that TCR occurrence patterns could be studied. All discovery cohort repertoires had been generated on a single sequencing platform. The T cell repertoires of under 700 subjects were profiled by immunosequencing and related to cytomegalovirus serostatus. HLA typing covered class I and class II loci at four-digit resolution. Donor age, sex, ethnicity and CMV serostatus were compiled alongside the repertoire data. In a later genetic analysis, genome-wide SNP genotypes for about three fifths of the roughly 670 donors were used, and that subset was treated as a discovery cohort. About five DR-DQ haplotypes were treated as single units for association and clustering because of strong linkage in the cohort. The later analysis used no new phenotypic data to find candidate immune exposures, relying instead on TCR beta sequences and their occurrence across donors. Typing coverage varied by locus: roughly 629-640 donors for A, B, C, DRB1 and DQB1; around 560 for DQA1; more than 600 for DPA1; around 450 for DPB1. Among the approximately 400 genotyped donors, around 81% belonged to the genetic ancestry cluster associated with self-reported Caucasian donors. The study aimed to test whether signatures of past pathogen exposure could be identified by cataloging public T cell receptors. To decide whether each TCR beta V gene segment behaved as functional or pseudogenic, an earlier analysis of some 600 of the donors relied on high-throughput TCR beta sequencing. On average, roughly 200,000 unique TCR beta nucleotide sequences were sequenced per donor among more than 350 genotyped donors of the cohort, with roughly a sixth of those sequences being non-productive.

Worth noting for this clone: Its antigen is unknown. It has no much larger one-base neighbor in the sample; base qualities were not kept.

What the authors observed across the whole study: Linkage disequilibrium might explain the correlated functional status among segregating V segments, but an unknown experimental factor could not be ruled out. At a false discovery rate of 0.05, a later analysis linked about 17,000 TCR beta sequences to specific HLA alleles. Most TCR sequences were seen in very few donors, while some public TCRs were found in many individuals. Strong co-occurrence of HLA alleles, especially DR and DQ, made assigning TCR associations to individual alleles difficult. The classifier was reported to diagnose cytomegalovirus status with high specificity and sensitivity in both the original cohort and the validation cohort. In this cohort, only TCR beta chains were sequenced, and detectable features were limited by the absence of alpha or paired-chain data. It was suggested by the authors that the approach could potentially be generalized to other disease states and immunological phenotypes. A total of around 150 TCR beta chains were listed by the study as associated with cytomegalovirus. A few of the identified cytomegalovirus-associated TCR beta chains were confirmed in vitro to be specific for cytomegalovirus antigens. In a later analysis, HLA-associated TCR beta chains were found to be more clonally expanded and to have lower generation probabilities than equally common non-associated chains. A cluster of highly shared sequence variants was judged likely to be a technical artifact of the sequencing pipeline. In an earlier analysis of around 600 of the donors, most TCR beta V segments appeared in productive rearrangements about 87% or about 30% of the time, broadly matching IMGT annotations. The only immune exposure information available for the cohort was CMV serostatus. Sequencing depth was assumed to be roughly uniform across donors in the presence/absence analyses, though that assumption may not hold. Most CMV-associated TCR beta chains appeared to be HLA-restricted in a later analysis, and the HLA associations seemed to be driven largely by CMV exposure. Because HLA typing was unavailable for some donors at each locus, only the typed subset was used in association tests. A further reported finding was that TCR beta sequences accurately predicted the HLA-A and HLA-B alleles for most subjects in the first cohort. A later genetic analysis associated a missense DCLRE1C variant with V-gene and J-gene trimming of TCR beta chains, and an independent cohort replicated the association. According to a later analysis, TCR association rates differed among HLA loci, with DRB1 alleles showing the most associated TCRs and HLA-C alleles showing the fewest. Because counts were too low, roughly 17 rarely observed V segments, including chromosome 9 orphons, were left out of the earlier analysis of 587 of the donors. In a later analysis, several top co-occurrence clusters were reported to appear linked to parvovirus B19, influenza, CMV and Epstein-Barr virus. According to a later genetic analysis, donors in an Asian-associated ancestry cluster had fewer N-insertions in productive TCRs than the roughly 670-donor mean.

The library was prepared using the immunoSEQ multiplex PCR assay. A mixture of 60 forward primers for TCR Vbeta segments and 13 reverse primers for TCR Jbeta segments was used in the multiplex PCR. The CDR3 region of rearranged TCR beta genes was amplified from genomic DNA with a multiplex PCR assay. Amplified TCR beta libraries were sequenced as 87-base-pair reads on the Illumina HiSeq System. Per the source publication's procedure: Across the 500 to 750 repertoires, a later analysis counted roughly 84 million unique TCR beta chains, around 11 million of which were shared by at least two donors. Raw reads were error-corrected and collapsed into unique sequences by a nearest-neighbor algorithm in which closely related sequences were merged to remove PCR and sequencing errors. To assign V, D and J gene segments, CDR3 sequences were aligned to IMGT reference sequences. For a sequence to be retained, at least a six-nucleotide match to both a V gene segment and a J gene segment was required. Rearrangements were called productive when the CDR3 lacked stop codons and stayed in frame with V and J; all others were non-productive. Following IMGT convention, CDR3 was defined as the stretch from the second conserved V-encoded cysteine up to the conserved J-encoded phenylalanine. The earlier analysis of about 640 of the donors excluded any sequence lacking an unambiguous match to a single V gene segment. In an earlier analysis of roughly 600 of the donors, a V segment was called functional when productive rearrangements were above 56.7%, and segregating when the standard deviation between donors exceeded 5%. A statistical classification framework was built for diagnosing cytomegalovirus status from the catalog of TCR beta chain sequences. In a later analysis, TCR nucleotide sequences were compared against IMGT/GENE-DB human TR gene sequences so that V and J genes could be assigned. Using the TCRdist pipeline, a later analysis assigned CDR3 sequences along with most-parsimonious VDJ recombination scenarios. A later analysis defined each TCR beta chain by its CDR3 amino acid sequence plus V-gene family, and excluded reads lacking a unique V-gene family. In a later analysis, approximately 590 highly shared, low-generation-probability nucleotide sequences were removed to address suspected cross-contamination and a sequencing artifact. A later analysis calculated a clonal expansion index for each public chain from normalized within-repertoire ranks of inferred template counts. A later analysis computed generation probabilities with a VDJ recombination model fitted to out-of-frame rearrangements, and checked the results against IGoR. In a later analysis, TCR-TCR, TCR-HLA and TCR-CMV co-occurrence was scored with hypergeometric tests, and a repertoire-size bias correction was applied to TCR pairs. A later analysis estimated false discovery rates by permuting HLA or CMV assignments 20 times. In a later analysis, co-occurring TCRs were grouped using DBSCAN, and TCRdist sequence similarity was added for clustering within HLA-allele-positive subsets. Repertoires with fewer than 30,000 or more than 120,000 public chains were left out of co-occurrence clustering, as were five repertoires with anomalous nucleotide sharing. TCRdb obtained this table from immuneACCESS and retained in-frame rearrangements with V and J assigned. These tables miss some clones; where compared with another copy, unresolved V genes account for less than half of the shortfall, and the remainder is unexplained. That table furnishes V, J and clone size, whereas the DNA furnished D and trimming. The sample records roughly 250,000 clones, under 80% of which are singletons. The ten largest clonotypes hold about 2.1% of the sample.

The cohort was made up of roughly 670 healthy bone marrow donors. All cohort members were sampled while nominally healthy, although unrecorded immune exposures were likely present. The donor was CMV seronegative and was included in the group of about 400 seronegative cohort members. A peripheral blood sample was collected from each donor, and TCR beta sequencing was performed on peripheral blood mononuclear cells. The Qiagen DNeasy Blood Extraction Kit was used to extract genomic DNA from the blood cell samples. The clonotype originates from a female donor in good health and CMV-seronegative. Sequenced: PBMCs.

The CDR3 reads as follows: CASRGQGFLSGNTIYF. The DNA is TGTGCCAGCAGGGGACAGGGCTTCCTATCTGGAAACACCATATATTTT. The chain is assembled from TRBV2 and TRBJ1-3; a stretch of 9 junction bases matches TRBD1. The germline V gene gives CDR1 as SNHLY and CDR2 as FYNNEI. The CDR3 runs 16 amino acids, cysteine and phenylalanine included. This entry keeps only the CDR3 DNA: 48 bases, framed from base 1. Unmatched junction bases come to 7, with V trimmed by 6 bases and J by 1 base.